This T cell receptor (beta chain) is from a study of vaccination and CD4 T cells after COVID-19. With the Oncomine TCR Beta short-read assay, DNA from cultured CD4+ T cells was sequenced. TCRdb fed the PCR reads into MiXCR, producing one record per CDR3 protein. This sample has over 15,000 distinct CDR3 sequences; around three fifths occur once, and the top ten carry 9.4%. A word on this clonotype: Its antigen is unknown.

Per the germline V gene, CDR1 is SNHLY and CDR2 is FYNNEI. Trimming cost V 0 bases and J 3 bases, with 11 bases left between them. The CDR3 extends over 15 amino acids. The treatment: 10-day PBMC culture with coronavirus spike peptide pools or control peptides (ViraFEST assay). This chain connects TRBV2 to TRBJ1-1; tentative D call: TRBD1 (5 bases). The source material was CD4+ T cells from blood, cultured in vitro. This clonotype was obtained from a human donor who had recovered from COVID-19. The CDR3 sequence: CASSEASGMDTEAFF. The CDR3 DNA reads TGTGCCAGCAGTGAAGCGTCAGGGATGGACACTGAAGCTTTCTTT.